This T cell receptor beta chain is drawn from a study of cytomegalovirus exposure and HLA in healthy donors. V lost 10 bases and J lost 10, with 14 bases in between. The germline gives CDR1 LNHDA, CDR2 SQIVND (reference sequence). The CDR3 has 12 amino acids. Vbeta (60) and Jbeta (13) primers were used in the PCR. Clones were sequenced by immunoSEQ multiplex PCR, and TCRdb holds only the in-frame ones, with some missing. The data hold approximately 110,000 clones, with less than 80% observed a single time. This sequence joins TRBV19 and TRBJ1-6, with D tentatively TRBD1 (6 bases). This receptor was taken from a young man in good health and CMV-seropositive. The specimen was PBMCs. The CDR3 bases are TGTGCCACCAACACAGGGTACTCACCCCTCCACTTT. Translation: CATNTGYSPLHF.